In its sample, the clone carrying this TCR beta chain was seen many times. The antigen is undetermined. These data come from a study of T-cell reconstitution after alpha-beta-depleted transplantation in children. General observations from the study: The study reportedly traced alpha-beta T cells about two months after transplant to several hundred expanded graft clones.

From germline, CDR1 is SGHRS and CDR2 YFSETQ. The CDR3 loop spans 11 amino acids. V shed 0 bases and J shed 5 bases, with 1 base lying between them. Unique molecular identifiers were incorporated when the TCRbeta library was constructed. TCRdb called the PCR reads again in MiXCR, with one record for every CDR3 protein. The data show about a million distinct CDR3 sequences, 25% to 35% seen once. The input for sequencing was PBMCs, mostly from graft donor cells, taken 360 days after TCRalphabeta/CD19-depleted stem cell transplant. V and J are TRBV5-1 and TRBJ2-3; no reliable D call. This TCR derives from a boy in the first two years of life who had a stem cell transplant for SCID, so the T cells may come from the graft donor. The CDR3 coding sequence is TGCGCCAGCAGCTTGGAAGATACGCAGTATTTT. Translated: CASSLEDTQYF.